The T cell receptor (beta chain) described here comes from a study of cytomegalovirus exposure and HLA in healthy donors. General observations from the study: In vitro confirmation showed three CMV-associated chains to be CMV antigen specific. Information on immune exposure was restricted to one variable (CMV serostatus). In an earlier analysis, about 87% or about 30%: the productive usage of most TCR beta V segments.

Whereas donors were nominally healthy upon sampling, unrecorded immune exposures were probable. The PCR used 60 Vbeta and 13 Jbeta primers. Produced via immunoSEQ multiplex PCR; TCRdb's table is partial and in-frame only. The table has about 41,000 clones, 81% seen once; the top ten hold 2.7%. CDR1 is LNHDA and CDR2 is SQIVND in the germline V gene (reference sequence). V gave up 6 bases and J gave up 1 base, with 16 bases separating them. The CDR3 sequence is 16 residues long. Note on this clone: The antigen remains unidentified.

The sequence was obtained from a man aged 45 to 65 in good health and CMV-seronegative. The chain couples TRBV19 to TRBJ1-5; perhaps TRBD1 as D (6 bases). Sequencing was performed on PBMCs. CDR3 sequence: CASRLLGQSSNQPQHF. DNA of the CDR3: TGTGCCAGTAGGCTTCTGGGACAATCAAGCAATCAGCCCCAGCATTTT.